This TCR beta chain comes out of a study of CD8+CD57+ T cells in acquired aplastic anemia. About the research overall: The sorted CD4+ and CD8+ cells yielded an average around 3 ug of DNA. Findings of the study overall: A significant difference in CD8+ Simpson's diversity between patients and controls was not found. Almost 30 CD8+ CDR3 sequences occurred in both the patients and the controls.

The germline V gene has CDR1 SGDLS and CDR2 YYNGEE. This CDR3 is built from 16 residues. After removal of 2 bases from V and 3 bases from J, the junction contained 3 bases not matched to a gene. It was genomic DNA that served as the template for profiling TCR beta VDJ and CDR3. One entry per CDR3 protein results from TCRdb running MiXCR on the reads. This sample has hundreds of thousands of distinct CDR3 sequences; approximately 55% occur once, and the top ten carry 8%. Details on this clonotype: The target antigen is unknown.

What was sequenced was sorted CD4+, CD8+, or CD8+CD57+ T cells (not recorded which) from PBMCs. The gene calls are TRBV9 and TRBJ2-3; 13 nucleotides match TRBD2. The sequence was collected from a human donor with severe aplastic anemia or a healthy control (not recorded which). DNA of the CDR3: TGTGCCAGCAGCGTGACGACTAGCGGGGGGACAGATACGCAGTATTTT. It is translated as CASSVTTSGGTDTQYF.